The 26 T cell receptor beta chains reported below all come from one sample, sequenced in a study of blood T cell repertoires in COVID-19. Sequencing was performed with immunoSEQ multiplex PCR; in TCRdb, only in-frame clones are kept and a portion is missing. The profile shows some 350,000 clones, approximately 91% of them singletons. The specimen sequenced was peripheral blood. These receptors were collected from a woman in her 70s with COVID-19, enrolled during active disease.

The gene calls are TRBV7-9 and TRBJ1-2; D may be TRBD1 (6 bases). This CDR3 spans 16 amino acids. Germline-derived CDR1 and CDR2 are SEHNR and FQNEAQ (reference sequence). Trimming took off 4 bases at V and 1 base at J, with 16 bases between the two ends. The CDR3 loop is CASSSIVDSLNYGYTF. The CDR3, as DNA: TGTGCCAGCAGCTCCATCGTGGACAGTCTTAACTATGGCTACACCTTC.

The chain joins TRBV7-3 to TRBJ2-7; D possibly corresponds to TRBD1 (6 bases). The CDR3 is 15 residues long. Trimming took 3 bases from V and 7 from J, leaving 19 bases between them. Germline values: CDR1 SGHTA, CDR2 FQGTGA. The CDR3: CASSLGSQGIREQYF. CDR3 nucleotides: TGTGCCAGCAGCTTGGGGAGCCAGGGGATTCGGGAGCAGTACTTC.

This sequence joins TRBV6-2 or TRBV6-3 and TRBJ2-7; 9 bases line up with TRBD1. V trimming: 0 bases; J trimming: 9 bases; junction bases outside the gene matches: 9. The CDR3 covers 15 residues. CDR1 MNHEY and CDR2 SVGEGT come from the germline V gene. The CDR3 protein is CASSYSWTGEMGQYF. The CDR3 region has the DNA TGTGCCAGCAGTTACTCATGGACAGGGGAGATGGGGCAGTACTTC.

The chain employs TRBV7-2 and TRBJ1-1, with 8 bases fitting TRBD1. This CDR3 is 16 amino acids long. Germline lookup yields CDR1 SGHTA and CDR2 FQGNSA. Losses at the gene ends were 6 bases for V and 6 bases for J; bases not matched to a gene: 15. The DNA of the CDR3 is TGTGCCAGCAGTTATCCCGTCACAGGGGGTCCGGCTGAAGCTTTCTTT. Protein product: CASSYPVTGGPAEAFF.

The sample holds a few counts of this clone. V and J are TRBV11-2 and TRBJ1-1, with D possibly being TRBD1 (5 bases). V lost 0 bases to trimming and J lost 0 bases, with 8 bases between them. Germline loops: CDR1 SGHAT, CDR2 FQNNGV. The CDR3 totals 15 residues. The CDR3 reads CASSLEARVNTEAFF. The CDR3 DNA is TGTGCCAGCAGCTTAGAAGCCAGGGTGAACACTGAAGCTTTCTTT.

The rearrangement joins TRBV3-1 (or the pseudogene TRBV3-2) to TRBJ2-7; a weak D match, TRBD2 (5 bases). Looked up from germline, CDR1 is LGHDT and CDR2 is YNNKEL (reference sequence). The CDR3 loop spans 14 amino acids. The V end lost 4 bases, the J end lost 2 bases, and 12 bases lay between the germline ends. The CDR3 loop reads CASSPRGPTYEQYF. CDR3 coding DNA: TGTGCCAGCAGCCCTCGGGGTCCCACCTACGAGCAGTACTTC.

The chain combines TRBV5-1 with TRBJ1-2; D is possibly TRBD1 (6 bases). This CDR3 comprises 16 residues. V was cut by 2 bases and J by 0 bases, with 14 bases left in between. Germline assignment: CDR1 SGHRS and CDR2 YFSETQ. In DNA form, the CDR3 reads TGCGCCAGCAGCTTACAGGGACCCCTAGCTAACTATGGCTACACCTTC. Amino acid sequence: CASSLQGPLANYGYTF.

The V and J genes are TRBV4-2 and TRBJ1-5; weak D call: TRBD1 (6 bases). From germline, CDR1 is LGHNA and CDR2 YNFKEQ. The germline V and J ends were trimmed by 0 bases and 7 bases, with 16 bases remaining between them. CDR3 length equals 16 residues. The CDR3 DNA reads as TGTGCCAGCAGCCAAGATGGGGGACAACATGGACAGCCCCAGCATTTT. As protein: CASSQDGGQHGQPQHF.

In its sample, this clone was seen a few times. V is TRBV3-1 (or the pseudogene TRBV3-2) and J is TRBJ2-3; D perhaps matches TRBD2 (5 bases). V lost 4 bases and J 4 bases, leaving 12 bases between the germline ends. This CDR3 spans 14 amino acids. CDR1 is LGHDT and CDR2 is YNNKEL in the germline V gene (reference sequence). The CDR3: CASSPREAPDTQYF. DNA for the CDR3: TGTGCCAGCAGCCCCCGGGAAGCGCCAGATACGCAGTATTTT.

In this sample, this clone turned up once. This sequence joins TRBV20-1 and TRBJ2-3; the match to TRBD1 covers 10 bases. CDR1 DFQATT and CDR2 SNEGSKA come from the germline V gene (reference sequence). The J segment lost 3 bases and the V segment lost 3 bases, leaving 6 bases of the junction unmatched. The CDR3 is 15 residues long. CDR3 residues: CSASDRGRITDTQYF. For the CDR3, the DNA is TGCAGTGCTAGTGACAGGGGGCGCATAACAGATACGCAGTATTTT.

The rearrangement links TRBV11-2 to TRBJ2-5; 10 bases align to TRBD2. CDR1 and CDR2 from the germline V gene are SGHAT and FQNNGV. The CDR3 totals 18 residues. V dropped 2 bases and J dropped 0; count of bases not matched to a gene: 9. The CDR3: CASSLRSSGGIYQETQYF. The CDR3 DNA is TGTGCCAGCAGCTTAAGGTCTAGCGGGGGAATCTACCAAGAGACCCAGTACTTC.

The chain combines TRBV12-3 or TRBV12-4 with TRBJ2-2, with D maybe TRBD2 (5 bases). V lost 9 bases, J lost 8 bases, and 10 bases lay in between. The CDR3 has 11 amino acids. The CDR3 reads CASTGRGELFF. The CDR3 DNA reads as TGTGCCAGTACGGGAAGGGGGGAGCTGTTTTTT.

The CDR3: CASSQGTYYEQYF. DNA for the CDR3: TGCGCCAGCAGCCAAGGGACATACTACGAGCAGTACTTC. The chain combines TRBV5-1 with TRBJ2-7, with D tentatively TRBD1 (6 bases). The CDR3 extends over 13 amino acids. V was clipped by 4 bases and J by 3 bases, with 11 bases between them. From germline, CDR1 is SGHRS and CDR2 YFSETQ.

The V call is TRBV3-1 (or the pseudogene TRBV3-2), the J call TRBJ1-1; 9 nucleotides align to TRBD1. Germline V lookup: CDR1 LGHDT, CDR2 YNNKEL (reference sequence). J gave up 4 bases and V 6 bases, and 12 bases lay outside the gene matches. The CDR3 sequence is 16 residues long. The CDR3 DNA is TGTGCCAGCAGTCCCGGGACAGGGAATAATCCCACTGAAGCTTTCTTT. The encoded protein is CASSPGTGNNPTEAFF.

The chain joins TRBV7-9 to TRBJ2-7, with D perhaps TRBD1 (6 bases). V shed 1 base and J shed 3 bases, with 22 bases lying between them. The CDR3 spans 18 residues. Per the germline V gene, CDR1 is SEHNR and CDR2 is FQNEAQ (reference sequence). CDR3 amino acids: CASSLEMGHPLSIYEQYF. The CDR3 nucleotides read TGTGCCAGCAGCTTAGAGATGGGACACCCCTTGTCGATCTACGAGCAGTACTTC.

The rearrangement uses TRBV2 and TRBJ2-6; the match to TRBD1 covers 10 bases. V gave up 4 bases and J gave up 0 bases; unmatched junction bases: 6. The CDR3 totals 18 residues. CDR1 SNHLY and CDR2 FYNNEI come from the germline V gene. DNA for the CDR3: TGTGCCAGCAGTGGAATCCGGACAGGGGGCTCTGGGGCCAACGTCCTGACTTTC. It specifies CASSGIRTGGSGANVLTF.

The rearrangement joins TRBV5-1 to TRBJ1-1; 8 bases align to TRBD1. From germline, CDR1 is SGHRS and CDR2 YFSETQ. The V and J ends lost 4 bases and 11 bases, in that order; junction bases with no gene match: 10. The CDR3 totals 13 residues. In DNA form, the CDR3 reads TGCGCCAGCAGCCCGGAGATGACAGGGGTCGCTTTCTTT. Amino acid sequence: CASSPEMTGVAFF. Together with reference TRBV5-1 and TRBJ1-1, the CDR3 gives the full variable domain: KAGVTQTPRYLIKTRGQQVTLSCSPISGHRSVSWYQQTPGQGLQFLFEYFSETQRNKGNFPGRFSGRQFSNSRSEMNVSTLELGDSALYLCASSPEMTGVAFFGQGTRLTVV.

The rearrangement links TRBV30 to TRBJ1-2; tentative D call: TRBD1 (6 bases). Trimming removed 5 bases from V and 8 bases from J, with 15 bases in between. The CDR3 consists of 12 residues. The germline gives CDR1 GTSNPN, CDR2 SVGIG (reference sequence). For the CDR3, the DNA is TGTGCCTGGTTCCAGGGGATTCGGGGCTACACCTTC. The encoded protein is CAWFQGIRGYTF.

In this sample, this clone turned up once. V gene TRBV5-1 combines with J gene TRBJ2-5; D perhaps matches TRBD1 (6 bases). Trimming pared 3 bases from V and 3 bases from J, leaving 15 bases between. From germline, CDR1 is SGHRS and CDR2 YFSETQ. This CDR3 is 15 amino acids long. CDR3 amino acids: CASSYRQGREETQYF. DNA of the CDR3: TGCGCCAGCAGCTATCGGCAGGGGCGAGAAGAGACCCAGTACTTC.

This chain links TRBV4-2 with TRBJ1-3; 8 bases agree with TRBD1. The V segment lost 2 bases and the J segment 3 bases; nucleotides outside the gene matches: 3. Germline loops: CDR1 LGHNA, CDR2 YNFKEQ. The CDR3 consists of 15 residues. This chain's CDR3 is CASSQQGAGGNTIYF. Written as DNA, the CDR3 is TGTGCCAGCAGCCAACAGGGGGCTGGTGGAAACACCATATATTTT.

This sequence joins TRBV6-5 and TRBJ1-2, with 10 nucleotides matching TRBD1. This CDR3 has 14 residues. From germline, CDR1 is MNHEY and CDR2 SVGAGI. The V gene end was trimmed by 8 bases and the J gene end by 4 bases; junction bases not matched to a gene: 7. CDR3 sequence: CASGTGDSLYGYTF. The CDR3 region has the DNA TGTGCCAGCGGGACAGGGGATTCCCTCTATGGCTACACCTTC.

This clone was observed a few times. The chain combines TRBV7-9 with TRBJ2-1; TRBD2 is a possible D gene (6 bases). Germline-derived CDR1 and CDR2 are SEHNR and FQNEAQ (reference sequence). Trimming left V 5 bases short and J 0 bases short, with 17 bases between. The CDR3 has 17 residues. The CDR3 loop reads CASSPRGDGSSYNEQFF. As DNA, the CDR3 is TGTGCCAGCAGCCCAAGGGGCGACGGGAGCTCCTACAATGAGCAGTTCTTC.

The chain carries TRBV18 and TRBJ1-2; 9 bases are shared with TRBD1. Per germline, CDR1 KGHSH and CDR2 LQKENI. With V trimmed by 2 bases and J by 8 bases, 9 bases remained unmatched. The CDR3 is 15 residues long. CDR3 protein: CASSPSRDRVWGYTF. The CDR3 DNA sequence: TGTGCCAGCTCACCAAGCCGGGACAGGGTTTGGGGCTACACCTTC.

Written as DNA, the CDR3 is TGTGCCACCAGCAGAGCGTCAGGGGCCGGAAACACCATATATTTT. Its translation: CATSRASGAGNTIYF. The chain is built from TRBV15 and TRBJ1-3; maybe TRBD1 (6 bases). Trimming took off 1 base at V and 4 bases at J, with 11 bases between the two ends. Germline V gene lookup returns CDR1 LNHNV and CDR2 YYDKDF (reference sequence). CDR3 length: 15 amino acids.

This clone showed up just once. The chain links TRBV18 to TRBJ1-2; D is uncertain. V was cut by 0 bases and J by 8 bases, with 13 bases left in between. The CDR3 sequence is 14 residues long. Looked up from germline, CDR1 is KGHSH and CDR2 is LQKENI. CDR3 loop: CASSPPREGSGYTF. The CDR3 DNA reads TGTGCCAGCTCACCACCCCGGGAGGGTAGCGGCTACACCTTC.

CDR3 residues: CASSGQGQTGELFF. DNA for the CDR3: TGTGCCAGCAGCGGACAGGGGCAAACCGGGGAGCTGTTTTTT. The rearrangement uses TRBV9 and TRBJ2-2, with TRBD1 matching over 8 bases. Unmatched junction bases numbered 3, after V lost 3 bases and J lost 5 bases. The CDR3 has 14 amino acids. The V gene's germline CDR1 is SGDLS and CDR2 YYNGEE.